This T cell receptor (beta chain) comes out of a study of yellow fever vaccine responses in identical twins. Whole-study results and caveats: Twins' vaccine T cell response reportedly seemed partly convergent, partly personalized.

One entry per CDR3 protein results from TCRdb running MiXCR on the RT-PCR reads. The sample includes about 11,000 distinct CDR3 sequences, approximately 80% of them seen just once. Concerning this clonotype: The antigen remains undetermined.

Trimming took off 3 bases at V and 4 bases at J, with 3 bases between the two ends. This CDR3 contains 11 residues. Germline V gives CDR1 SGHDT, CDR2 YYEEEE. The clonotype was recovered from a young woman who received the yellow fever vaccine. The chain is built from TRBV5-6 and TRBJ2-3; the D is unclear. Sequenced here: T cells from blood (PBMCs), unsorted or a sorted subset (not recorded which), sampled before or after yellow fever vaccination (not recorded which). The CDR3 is CASSSADTQYF. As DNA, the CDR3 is TGTGCCAGCAGCTCGGCAGATACGCAGTATTTT. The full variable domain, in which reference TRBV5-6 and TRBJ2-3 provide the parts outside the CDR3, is DAGVTQSPTHLIKTRGQQVTLRCSPKSGHDTVSWYQQALGQGPQFIFQYYEEEERQRGNFPDRFSGHQFPNYSSELNVNALLLGDSALYLCASSSADTQYFGPGTRLTVL.